What follows describes a single T cell receptor beta chain. Its antigen is undetermined. Libraries were prepared by immunoSEQ multiplex PCR; TCRdb keeps only in-frame clonotypes and omits some of them. The table shows roughly 250,000 clones, with 87% occurring only once. This entry comes from a study of cytomegalovirus exposure and HLA in healthy donors. Whole-study results and caveats: In vitro assays verified that three CMV-associated chains recognized CMV antigens specifically. Rarity held for most TCR sequences, but there were some public TCRs that occurred in many donors. The study labeled 164 TCR beta chains cytomegalovirus-associated. Subsequent analysis revealed that first-cohort TCR clusters tended to co-occur in the 120 or so validation repertoires.

This TCR derives from a young man in good health and CMV-seronegative. The sample consisted of PBMCs.

The CDR3 sequence is CAGGARLADTQYF. DNA of the CDR3: TGTGCCGGGGGGGCCCGACTAGCAGATACGCAGTATTTT. The chain carries TRBV2 and TRBJ2-3, with a weak D call TRBD2 (7 bases). The germline gives CDR1 SNHLY, CDR2 FYNNEI. The CDR3 runs to 13 residues. The V and J ends lost 11 bases and 4 bases respectively, with 16 bases between them.